This T cell receptor (beta chain) is drawn from a study of CD8 T cells in Susac syndrome. Looking at the study overall: When blood was drawn, patients with Susac syndrome were on intravenous immunoglobulin alone, on corticosteroids, or therapy-naive.

When the RNA was reverse transcribed, random hexamers were used with an input of roughly 0.5 to 1 ug. TCRdb re-derived calls from the immunoSEQ multiplex PCR reads in MiXCR, one entry per CDR3 protein. The profile shows 150,000 to 200,000 distinct CDR3 sequences, roughly 94% of them singletons. The CDR3 covers 15 residues. Trimming cost V 1 base and J 4 bases; bases outside gene matches: 7. Germline V gene data show CDR1 as GTSNPN and CDR2 as SVGIG (reference sequence). The sequenced target, TCR beta, came from blood CD8+ and CD4+ T cells. The chain couples TRBV30 to TRBJ2-3; 8 positions agree with TRBD2. This sequence originates from a human donor with Susac syndrome. Sequencing used CD4+ T cells from PBMCs. The CDR3 loop is CAWSALAANSDTQYF. Here the CDR3 DNA reads TGTGCCTGGAGTGCACTAGCGGCAAACTCAGATACGCAGTATTTT.